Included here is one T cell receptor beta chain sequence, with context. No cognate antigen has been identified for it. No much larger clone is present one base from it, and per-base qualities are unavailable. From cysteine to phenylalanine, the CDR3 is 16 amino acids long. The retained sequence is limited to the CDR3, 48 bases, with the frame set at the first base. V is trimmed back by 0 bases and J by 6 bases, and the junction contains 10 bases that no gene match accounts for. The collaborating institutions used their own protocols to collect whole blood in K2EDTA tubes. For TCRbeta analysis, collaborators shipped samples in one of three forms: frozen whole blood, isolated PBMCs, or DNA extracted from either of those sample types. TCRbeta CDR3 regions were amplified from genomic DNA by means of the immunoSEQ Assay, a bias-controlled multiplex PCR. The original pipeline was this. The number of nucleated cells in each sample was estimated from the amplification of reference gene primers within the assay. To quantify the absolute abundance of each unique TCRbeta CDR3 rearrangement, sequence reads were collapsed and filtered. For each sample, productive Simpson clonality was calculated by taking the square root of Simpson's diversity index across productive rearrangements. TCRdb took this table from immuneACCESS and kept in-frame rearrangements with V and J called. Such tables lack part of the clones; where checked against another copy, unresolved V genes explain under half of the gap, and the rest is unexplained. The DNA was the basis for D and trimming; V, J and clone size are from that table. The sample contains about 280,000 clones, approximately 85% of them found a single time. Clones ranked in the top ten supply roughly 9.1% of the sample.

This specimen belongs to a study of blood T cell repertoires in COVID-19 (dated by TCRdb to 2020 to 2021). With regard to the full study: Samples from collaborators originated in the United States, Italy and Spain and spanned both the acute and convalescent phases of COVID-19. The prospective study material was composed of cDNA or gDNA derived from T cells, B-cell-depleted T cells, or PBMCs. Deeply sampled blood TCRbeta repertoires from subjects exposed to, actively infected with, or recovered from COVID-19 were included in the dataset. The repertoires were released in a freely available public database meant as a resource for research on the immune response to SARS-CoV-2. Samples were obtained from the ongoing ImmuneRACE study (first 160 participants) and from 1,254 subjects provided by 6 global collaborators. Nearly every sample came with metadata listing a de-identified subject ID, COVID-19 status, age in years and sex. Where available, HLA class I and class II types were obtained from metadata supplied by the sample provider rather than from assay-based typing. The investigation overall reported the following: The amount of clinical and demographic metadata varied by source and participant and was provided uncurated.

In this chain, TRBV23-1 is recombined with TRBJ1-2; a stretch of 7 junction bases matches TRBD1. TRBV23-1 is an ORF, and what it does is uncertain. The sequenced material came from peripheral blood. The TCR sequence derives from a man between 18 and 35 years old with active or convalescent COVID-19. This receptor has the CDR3 CASSQSPEQGINGYTF. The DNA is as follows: TGCGCCAGCAGTCAATCACCCGAACAGGGGATCAATGGCTACACCTTC.